The T cell receptor beta chain under discussion was sequenced for a study of shared clonotypes between healthy human individuals. Looking at the study overall: Each donor contributed plates that comprised three CD4 naive, three CD4 memory, two CD8 naive and one CD8 memory.

Repertoires were generated with immunoSEQ multiplex PCR, while TCRdb's copy carries only in-frame clones and drops some. The table records roughly 2,300,000 clones, just under 95% of them present only once. Worth noting for this clone: Distinct nucleotide sequences in the sample also encode this CDR3.

The sequencing input was naive CD4+ T cells from PBMCs. The subset is: CD45RA+ positively selected. The TCR originated in a man between 18 and 29 years old in good health. Some clones in this sample may be carry-over from other donors' samples.

CDR3 nucleotides: TGTGCCAGCAGCTTGAGGTTAGCCCCCTACAATGAGCAGTTCTTC. This encodes CASSLRLAPYNEQFF. V is TRBV5-6 and J is TRBJ2-1; no definite D call. V lost 1 base and J 2 bases, leaving 10 bases between the germline ends. The CDR3 totals 15 residues. Germline loops: CDR1 SGHDT, CDR2 YYEEEE.